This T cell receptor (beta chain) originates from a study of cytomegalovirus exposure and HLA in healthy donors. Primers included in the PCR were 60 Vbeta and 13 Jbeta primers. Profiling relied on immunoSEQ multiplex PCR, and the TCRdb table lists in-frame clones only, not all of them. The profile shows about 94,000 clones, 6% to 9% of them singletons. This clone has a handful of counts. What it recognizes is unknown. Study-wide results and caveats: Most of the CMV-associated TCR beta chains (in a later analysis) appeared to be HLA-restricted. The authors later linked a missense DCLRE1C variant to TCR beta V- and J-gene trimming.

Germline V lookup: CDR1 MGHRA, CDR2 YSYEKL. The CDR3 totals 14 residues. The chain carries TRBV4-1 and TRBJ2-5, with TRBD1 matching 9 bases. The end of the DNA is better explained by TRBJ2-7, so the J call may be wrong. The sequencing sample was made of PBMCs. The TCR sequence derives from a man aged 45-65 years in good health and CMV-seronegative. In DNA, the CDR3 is TGCGCCAGCAGCCAAGAACAGGGGGCTTACGAGCAGTACTTC. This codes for CASSQEQGAYEQYF.